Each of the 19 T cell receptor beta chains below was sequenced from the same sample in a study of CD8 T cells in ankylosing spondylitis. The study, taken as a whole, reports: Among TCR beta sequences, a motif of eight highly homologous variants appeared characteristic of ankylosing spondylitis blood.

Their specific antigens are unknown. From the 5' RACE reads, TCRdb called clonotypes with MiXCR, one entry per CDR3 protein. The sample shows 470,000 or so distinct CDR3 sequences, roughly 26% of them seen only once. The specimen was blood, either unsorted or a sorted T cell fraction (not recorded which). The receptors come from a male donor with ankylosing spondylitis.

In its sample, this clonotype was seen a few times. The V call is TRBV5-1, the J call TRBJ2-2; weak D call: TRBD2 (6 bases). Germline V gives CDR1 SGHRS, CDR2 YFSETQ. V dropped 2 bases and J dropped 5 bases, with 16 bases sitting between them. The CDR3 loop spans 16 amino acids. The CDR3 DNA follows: TGCGCCAGCAGCTTAATCCCGGATGGAGGGACCGGGGAGCTGTTTTTT. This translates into CASSLIPDGGTGELFF.

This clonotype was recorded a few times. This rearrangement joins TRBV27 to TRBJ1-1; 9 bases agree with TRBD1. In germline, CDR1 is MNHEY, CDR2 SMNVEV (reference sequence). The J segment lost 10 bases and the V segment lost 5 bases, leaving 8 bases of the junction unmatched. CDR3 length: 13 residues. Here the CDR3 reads CASSPGQGRGAFF. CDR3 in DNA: TGTGCCAGCAGTCCTGGACAGGGGAGAGGAGCTTTCTTT.

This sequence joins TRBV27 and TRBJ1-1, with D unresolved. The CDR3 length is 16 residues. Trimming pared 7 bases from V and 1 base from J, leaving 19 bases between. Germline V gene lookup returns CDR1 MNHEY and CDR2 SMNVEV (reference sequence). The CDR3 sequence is CASTLNPTWPNTEAFF. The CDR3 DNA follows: TGTGCCAGCACCCTTAACCCGACCTGGCCGAACACTGAAGCTTTCTTT.

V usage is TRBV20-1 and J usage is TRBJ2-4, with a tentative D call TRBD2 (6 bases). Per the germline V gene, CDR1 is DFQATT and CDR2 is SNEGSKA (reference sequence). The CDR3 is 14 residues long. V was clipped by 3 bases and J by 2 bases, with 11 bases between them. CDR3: CSASLGGTKNIQYF. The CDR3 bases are TGCAGTGCTAGCCTCGGGGGTACCAAAAACATTCAGTACTTC.

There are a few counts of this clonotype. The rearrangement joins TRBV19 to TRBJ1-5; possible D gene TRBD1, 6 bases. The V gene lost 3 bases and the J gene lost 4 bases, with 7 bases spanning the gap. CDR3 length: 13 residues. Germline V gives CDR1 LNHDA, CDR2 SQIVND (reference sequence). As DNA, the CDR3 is TGTGCCAGTAGTATGGGACAAAATCAGCCCCAGCATTTT. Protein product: CASSMGQNQPQHF.

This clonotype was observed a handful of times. The CDR3 DNA reads TGTGCCAGCAGCTCCCTGGGACAGGGGGCTAGACAGCCCCAGCATTTT. This gives the protein CASSSLGQGARQPQHF. J is TRBJ1-5 and V is TRBV7-8; 12 bases map to TRBD1. Trimming took 4 bases from V and 7 from J; bases not matched to a gene: 8. CDR3 length equals 16 residues. Germline assignment: CDR1 SGHVS and CDR2 FQNEAQ.

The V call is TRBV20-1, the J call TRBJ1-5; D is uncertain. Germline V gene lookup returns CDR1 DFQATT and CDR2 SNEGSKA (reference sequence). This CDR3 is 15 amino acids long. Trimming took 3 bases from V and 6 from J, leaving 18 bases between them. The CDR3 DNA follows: TGCAGTGCTAGCCCACCTGGAGGGATTGGTCAGCCCCAGCATTTT. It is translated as CSASPPGGIGQPQHF.

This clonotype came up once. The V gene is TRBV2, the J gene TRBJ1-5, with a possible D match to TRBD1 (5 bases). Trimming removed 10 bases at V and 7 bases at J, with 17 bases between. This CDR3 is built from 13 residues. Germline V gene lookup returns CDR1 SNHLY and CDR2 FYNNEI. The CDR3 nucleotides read TGTGCCACCCGCTGGGGGGTAAGGCAGCCCCAGCATTTT. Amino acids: CATRWGVRQPQHF.

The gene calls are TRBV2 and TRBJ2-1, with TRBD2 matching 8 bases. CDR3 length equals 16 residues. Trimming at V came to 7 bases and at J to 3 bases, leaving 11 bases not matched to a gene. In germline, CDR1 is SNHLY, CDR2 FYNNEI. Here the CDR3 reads CASNPTSDSFYNEQFF. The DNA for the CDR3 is TGTGCCAGCAACCCGACTAGCGACTCCTTCTACAATGAGCAGTTCTTC.

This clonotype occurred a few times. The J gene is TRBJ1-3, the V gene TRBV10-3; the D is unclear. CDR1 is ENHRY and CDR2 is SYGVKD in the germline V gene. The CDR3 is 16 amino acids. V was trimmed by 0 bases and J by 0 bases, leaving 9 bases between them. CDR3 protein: CAISESRERSGNTIYF. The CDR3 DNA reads TGTGCCATCAGTGAGTCAAGGGAACGCTCTGGAAACACCATATATTTT.

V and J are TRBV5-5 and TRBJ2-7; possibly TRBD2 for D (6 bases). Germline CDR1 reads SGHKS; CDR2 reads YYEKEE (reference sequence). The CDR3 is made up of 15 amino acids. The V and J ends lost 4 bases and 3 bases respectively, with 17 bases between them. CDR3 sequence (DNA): TGTGCCAGCAGCCCAGGGAGCGGAGGGGACTACGAGCAGTACGTC. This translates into CASSPGSGGDYEQYV.

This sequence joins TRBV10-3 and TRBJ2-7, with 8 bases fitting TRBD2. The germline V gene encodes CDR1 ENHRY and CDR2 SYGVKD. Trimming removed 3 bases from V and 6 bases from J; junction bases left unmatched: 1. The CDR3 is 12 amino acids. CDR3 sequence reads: CAISDLAGEQYV. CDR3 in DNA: TGTGCCATCAGTGATCTAGCGGGCGAGCAGTACGTC.

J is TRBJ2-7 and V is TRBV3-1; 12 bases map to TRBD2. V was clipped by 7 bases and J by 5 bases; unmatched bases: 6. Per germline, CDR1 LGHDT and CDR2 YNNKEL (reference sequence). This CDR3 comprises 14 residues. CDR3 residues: CASKLAGGPHEQYF. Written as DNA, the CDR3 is TGTGCCAGCAAGCTAGCGGGAGGGCCGCACGAGCAGTACTTC.

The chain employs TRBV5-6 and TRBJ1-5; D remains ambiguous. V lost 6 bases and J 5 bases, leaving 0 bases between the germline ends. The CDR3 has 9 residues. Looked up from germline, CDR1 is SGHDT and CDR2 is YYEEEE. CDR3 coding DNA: TGTGCCAGCAATCAGCCCCAGCATTTT. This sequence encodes CASNQPQHF.

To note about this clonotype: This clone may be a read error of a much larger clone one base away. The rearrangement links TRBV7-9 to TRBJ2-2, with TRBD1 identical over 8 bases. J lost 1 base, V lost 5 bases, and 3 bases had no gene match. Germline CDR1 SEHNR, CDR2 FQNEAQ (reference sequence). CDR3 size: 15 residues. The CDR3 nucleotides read TGTGCCAGCAGCCGGGGACAGGTGAACACCGGGGAGCTGTTTTTT. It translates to CASSRGQVNTGELFF.

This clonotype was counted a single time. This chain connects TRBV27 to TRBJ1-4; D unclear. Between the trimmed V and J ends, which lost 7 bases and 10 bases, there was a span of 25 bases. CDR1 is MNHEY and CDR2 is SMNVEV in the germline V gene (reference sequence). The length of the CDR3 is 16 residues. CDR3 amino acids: CASTQTPALGYGKLFF. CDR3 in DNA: TGTGCCAGCACCCAAACGCCAGCCCTAGGATATGGAAAACTGTTTTTT.

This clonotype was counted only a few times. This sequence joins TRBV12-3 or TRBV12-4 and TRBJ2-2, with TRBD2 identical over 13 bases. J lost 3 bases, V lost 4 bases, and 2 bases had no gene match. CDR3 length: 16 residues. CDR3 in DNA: TGTGCCAGCAGTTCGGGACTAGCGGGATACACCGGGGAGCTGTTTTTT. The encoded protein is CASSSGLAGYTGELFF.

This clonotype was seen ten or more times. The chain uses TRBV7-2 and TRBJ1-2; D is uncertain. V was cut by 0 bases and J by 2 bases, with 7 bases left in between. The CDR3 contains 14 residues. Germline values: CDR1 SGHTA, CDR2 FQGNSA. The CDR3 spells CASSLAERNYGYTF. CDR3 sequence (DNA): TGTGCCAGCAGCTTAGCGGAAAGAAACTATGGCTACACCTTC.

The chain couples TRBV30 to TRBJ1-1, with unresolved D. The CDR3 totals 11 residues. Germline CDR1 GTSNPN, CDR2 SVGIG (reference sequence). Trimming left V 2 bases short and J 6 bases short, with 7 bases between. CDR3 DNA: TGTGCCTGGAGTCTCTTGGCTGAAGCTTTCTTT. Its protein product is CAWSLLAEAFF.